This T cell receptor beta chain was identified in a study of blood T cell repertoires in COVID-19. Whole-study context: Samples of COVID-19 (acute and convalescent) were obtained from the United States, Italy and Spain. In each case, the material was cDNA or gDNA derived from T cells, B-cell-depleted T cells, or PBMCs.

Original processing notes: Amplification of reference gene primers provided the estimated nucleated cell counts. TCRdb keeps only in-frame clones here, not all; method: immunoSEQ multiplex PCR. V, J and clone size are taken as reported in that table, and D and trimming were inferred from the DNA itself. The sample holds over 75,000 clones; 89% are singletons and the top ten take approximately 5.2%. Germline CDR1 SGHTA, CDR2 FQGNSA. This CDR3 has 14 amino acids. The TCR was taken from an elderly woman with active COVID-19. The sequencing input was peripheral blood. This sequence joins TRBV7-2 and TRBJ2-1, with TRBD2 identical over 16 bases. CDR3 in amino acids: CASGLAGGGDEQFF. In DNA form, the CDR3 reads TGTGCATCGGGACTAGCGGGAGGGGGGGATGAGCAGTTCTTC.